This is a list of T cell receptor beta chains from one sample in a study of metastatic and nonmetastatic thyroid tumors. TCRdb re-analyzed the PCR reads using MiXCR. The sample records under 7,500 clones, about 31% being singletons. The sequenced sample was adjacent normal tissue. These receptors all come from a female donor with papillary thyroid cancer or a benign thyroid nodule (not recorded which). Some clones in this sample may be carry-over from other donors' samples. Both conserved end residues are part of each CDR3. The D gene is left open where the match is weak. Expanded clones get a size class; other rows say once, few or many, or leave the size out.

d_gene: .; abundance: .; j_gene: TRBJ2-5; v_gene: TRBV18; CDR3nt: TGTGCCAGCTCACCACCAGGGAGCGGTCAAGAGACCCAGTACTTC; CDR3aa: CASSPPGSGQETQYF
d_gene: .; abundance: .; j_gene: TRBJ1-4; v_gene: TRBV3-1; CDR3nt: TGTGCCAGCAGCCGAGTCCCAGGGACTAATGAGAAACTGTTTTTT; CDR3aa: CASSRVPGTNEKLFF
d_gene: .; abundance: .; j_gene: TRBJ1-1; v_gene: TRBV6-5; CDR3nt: TGTGCCAGCAGTAACCCCGCTCAAGCTTTCTTT; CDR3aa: CASSNPAQAFF
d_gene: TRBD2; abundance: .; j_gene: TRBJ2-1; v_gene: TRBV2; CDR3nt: TGTGCCAGGCGGGAGAGGGGCTACAATGAGCAGTTCTTC; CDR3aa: CARRERGYNEQFF
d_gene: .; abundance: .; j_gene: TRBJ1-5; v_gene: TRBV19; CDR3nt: TGTGCCAGTAGTACCGGGGACGCCAATCAGCCCCAGCATTTT; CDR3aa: CASSTGDANQPQHF
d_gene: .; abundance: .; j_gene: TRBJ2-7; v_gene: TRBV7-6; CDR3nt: TGTGCCAGCAGCTACCTGGCTGGAACTAGCTGGAACTACGAGCAGTACTTC; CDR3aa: CASSYLAGTSWNYEQYF
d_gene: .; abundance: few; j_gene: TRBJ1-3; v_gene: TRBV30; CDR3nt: TGTGCCTGGAGTAGTACGGAGACATCACCTGGAAACACCATATATTTT; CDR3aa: CAWSSTETSPGNTIYF
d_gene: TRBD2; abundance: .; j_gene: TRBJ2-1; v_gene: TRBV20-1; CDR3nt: TGCAGTGCCATAACGGGGGGGGGCCCGGTTGAGCAGTTCTTC; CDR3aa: CSAITGGGPVEQFF
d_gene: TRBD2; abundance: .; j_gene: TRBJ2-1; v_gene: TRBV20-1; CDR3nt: TGCAGTGCTAGAGCCATAGCGGGAAAGTACAATGAGCAGTTCTTC; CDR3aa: CSARAIAGKYNEQFF
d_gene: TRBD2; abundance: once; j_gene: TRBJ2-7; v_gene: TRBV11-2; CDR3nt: TGTGCCAGCAGCTTAGATCGGGGCGGGAGCTCCTACGAGCAGTACTTC; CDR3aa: CASSLDRGGSSYEQYF
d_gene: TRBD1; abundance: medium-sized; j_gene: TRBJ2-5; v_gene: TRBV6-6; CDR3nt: TGTGCCAGCAGTTACGACAGGGGGGGAGAGACCCAGTACTTC; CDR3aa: CASSYDRGGETQYF
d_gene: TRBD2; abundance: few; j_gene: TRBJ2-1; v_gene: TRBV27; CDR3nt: TGTGCCAGCAGTCCGCGGGAGGGAGATGAGCAGTTCTTC; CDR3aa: CASSPREGDEQFF
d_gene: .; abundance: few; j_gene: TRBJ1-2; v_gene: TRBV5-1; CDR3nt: TGCGCCAGCAGCTTGGAGGGGCAGAGAGGTGGTTATGGCTACACCTTC; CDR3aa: CASSLEGQRGGYGYTF
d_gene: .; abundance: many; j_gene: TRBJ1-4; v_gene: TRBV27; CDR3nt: TGTGCCAGCAGTTCAGGCAGGGGCGACGAAAAACTGTTTTTT; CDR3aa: CASSSGRGDEKLFF
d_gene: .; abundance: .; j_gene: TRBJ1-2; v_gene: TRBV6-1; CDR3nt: TGTGCCAGCAGTCCCTCGACAGCTAACTATGGCTACACCTTC; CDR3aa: CASSPSTANYGYTF
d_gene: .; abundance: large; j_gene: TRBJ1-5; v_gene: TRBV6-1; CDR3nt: TGTGCCAGCACGCGGGGGGGCAATCAGCCCCAGCATTTT; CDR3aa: CASTRGGNQPQHF
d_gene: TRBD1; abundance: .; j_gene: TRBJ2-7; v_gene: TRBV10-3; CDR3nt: TGTGCCATCAGTGGCCCAGGGGGCAATTACGAGCAGTACTTC; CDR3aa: CAISGPGGNYEQYF
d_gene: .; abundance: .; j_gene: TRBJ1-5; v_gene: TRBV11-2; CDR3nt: TGTGCCAGCATCCGGGCAGGGAGCAATCAGCCCCAGCATTTT; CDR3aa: CASIRAGSNQPQHF
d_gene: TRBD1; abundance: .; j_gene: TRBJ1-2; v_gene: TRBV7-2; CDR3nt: TGTGCCAGCAGCCAACAGACAGGGGATGGCTGCACCTTC; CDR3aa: CASSQQTGDGCTF
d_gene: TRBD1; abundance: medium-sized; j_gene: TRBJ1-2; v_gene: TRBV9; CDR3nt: TGTGCCAGCAGCGTAGAAATGGGCAGGGGGCGCCGAGGTGGCTACACCTTC; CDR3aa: CASSVEMGRGRRGGYTF
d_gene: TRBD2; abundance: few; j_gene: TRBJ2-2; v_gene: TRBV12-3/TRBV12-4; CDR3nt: TGTGCCAGCAGTAGAAGCGGGGGGCGCCGGAACGTGGAGCTGTTTTTT; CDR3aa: CASSRSGGRRNVELFF
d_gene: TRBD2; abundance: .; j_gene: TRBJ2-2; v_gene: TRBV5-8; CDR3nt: TGTGCCAGCAGGGTGGTGCGGGAGGCCGCCACCGGGGAGCTGTTTTTT; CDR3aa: CASRVVREAATGELFF
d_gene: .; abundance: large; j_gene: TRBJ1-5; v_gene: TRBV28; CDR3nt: TGTGCCAGCAGTTTAAATCAGCCCCAGCATTTT; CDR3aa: CASSLNQPQHF
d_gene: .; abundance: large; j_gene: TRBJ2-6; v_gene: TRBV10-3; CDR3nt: TGTGCCATCAGTGAGGACGGCAACTCTGGGGCCAACGTCCTGACTTTC; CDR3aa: CAISEDGNSGANVLTF
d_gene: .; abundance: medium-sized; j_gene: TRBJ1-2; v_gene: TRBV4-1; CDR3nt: TGCGCCAGCAGCCAAGCCGTCAGGGACGGCTACACCTTC; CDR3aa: CASSQAVRDGYTF
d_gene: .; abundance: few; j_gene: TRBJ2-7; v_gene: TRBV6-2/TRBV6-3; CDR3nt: TGTGCCAGCAGTTACTCCGCCGTCGGGCGGGAGCAGTACTTC; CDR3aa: CASSYSAVGREQYF
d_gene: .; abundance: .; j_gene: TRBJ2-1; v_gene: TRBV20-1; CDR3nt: TGCAGTGCGAGTAGGGCTACTTACAATGAGCAGTTCTTC; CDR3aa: CSASRATYNEQFF
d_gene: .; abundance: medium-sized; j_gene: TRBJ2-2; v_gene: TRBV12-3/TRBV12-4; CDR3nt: TGTGCCAGCAGGGCAGGGATGGTAACCGGGGAGCTGTTTTTT; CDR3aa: CASRAGMVTGELFF
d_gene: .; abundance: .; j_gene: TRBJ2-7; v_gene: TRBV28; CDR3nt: TGTGCCAGCAGTTCGAGATACGAGCAGTACTTC; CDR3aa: CASSSRYEQYF
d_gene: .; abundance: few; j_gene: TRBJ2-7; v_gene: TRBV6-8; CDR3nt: TGTGCCAGCAGTATACACCCGCTGCAGGACGCACACCCTACCTACGAGCAGTACTTC; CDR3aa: CASSIHPLQDAHPTYEQYF
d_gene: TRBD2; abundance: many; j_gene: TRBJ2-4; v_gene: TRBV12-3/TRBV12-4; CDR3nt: TGTGCCAGCAGTTTACTATGGGGGGGGGTCAAAAACATTCAGTACTTC; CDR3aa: CASSLLWGGVKNIQYF
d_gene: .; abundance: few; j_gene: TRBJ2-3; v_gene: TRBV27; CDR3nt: TGTGCCAGCAGGCCCCGGGGGACCATGCAGTATTTT; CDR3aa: CASRPRGTMQYF
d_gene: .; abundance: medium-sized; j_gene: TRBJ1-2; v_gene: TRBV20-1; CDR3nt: TGCAGTGCTAGAGATGAGGGCCATGGCTACACCTTC; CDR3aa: CSARDEGHGYTF
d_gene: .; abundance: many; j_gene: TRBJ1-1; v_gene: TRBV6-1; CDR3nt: TGTGCCACCCGGGTGGGGGGTGAAGCTTTCTTT; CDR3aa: CATRVGGEAFF
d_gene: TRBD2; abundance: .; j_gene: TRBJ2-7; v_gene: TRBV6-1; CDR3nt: TGTGCCAGCAGTGACGGGGGGGATTTCTACGGGCAGTACTTC; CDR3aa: CASSDGGDFYGQYF
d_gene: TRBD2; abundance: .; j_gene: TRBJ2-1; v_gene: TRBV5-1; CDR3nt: TGCGCCAGCAGCGTGGGACTAGCGGGAGTAGAAGATGAGCAGTTCTTC; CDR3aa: CASSVGLAGVEDEQFF
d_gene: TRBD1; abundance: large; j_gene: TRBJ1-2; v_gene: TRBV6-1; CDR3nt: TGTGCCAGCAGTAAGGGGGCTGACTATGGCTACACCTTC; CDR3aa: CASSKGADYGYTF
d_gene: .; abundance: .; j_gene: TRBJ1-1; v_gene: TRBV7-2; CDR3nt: TGTGCCAGCAGCTTAGGCGGGGCGCAGAACACTGAAGCTTTCTTT; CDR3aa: CASSLGGAQNTEAFF
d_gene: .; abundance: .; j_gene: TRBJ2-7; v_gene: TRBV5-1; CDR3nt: TGCGCCAGCAGCATTCGGCAGGGATACGAGCAGTACTTC; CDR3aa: CASSIRQGYEQYF
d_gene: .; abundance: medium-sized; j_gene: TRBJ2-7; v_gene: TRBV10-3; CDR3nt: TGTGCCACGACAGGCGTAGGGACCTACGAGCAGTACTTC; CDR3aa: CATTGVGTYEQYF
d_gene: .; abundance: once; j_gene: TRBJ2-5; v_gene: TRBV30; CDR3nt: TGTGCACTCAGGGGGGAGGGGAGTGGAGAGACCAAGTACTTC; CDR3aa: CALRGEGSGETKYF
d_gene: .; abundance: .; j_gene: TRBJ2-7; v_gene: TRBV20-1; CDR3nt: TGCAGTGCTAGGGGAGTCTACGAGCAGTACTTC; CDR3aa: CSARGVYEQYF
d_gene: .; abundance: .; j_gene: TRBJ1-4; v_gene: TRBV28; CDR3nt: TGTGCCAGCAGTTTTCCCCCCGGTAGGAGGGGAGATGAAAAACTGTTTTTT; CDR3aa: CASSFPPGRRGDEKLFF
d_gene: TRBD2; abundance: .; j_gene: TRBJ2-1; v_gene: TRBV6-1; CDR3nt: TGTGCCAGCAGGGACGTCTTCGGGACTAGCGGGAGGGAGGAGCAGTTCTTC; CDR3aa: CASRDVFGTSGREEQFF
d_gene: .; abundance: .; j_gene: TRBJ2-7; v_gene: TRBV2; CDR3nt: TGTGCCAGGAGGCCGGGTACTCAATCCTACGAGCAGTACTTC; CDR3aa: CARRPGTQSYEQYF
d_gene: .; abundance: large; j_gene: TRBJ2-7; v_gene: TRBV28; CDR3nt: TGTGCCAGCAGGGCGGTACTTGAAGGGAAGCAGTACTTC; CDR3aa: CASRAVLEGKQYF
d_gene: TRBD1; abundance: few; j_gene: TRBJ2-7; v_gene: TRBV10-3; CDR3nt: TGTGCCACCAAGGACAGGGGGTTATGCGAGCAGTACTTC; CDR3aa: CATKDRGLCEQYF
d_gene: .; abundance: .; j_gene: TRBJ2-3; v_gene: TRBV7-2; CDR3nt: TGTGCCAGCAGCTCGGGACTTTCGGGAGATACGCAGTATTTT; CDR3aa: CASSSGLSGDTQYF
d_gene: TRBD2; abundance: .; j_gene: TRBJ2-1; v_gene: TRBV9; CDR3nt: TGTGCCAGCAGCGTAATAGCTAGCGGGGGGGCCAAGACCTACAGTGAGCAGTTCTTC; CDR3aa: CASSVIASGGAKTYSEQFF
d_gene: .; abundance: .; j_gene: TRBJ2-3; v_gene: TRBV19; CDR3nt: TGTGCCAGTAGTACGGTTTCGGGGGCCCGCACAGATACGCAGTATTTT; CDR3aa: CASSTVSGARTDTQYF
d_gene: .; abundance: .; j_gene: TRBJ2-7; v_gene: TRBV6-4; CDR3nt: TGTGCCAGCACCATGACTGACGAGCAGTACTTC; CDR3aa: CASTMTDEQYF
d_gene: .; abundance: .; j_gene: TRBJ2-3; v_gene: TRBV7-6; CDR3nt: TGTGCCAGCAGCCAGGGAGATACGCAGTATTTT; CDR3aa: CASSQGDTQYF
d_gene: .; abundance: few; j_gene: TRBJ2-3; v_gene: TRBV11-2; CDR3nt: TGTGCCAGCAGCCCGTCCACTAGCACAGATACGCAGTATTTT; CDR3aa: CASSPSTSTDTQYF
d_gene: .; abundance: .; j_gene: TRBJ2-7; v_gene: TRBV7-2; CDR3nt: TGTGCCAGCAGCTTAGGTCTAAGCTCCTACGAGCAGTACTTC; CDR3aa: CASSLGLSSYEQYF
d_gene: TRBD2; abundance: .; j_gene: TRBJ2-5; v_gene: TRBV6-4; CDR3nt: TGTGCCAGCAGGGACCTAGCGGGAGGGCCGAAGAAGACCCAGTACTTC; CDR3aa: CASRDLAGGPKKTQYF
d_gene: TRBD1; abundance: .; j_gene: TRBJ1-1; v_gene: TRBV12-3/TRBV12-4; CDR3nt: TGTGCCAGCAGTACTTACAGGGGTCCTGAAGCTTTCTTT; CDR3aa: CASSTYRGPEAFF
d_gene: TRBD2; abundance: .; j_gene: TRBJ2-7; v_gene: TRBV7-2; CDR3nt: TGTGCCAGCAGCTTAGGCGGGAGCTCCTACGATCAGTACTTC; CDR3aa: CASSLGGSSYDQYF
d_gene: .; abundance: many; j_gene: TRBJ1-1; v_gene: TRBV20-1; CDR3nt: TGCAGTGCTAGAGATGGGTTAAGCACTGAAGCTTTCTTT; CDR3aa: CSARDGLSTEAFF
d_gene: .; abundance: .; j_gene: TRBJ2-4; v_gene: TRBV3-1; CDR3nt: TGCGCCAGCAGCCCCCCCCAAGGTCCGGAGAACATTCAGTACTTC; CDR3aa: CASSPPQGPENIQYF
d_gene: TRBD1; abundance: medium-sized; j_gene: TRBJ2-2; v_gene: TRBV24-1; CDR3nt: TGTGCCACCAGTGCTAAGGACAGGCCGAACACCGGGGAGCTGTTTTTT; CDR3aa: CATSAKDRPNTGELFF